The 8 T cell receptor beta chains below all came from one sample that was sequenced in a study of blood T cell repertoires in COVID-19. TCRdb's table, derived via immunoSEQ multiplex PCR, lists solely in-frame clones and lacks some. The sample carries over 250,000 clones, about 88% recorded once. The sample was PBMCs or T cells enriched from blood (not recorded which). The receptors derive from a man aged 25-45 years with acute COVID-19.

This sequence joins TRBV10-3 and TRBJ1-1; D might be TRBD1 (6 bases). Trimming shortened V by 6 bases and J by 1 base, and 15 bases separated the two germline ends. This CDR3 has 15 amino acids. From germline, CDR1 is ENHRY and CDR2 SYGVKD. The CDR3 DNA reads TGTGCCATCAGGGTCGCGACAGGACAGAACACTGAAGCTTTCTTT. This codes for CAIRVATGQNTEAFF.

The J gene is TRBJ1-1, the V gene TRBV19; D unclear. This CDR3 comprises 12 residues. The V and J ends lost 6 bases and 2 bases respectively, with 7 bases between them. Germline lookup yields CDR1 LNHDA and CDR2 SQIVND (reference sequence). The CDR3 reads CASRTGNTEAFF. The CDR3 coding sequence is TGTGCCAGTAGGACGGGAAACACTGAAGCTTTCTTT.

This clone was detected only once. The rearrangement uses TRBV13 and TRBJ2-4; D perhaps matches TRBD1 (6 bases). CDR1 PRHDT and CDR2 FYEKMQ come from the germline V gene (reference sequence). V lost 1 base and J 7 bases, leaving 11 bases between the germline ends. The CDR3 loop spans 14 amino acids. Here the CDR3 DNA reads TGTGCCAGCAGCTTAGCAGCGAGGGGGAACATTCAGTACTTC. Protein: CASSLAARGNIQYF.

A word on this clone: At one end, the junction sequence differs from germline, possibly due to a read error. The J gene is TRBJ1-5, the V gene TRBV5-1, with D uncertain. Looked up from germline, CDR1 is SGHRS and CDR2 is YFSETQ. There are 14 residues in the CDR3. CDR3 sequence (DNA): TGTGCCAGCAGCTTGGGGTTGGCCGTCTCGCCCCAGCATTTT. It translates to CASSLGLAVSPQHF.

The V and J genes are TRBV28 and TRBJ2-1, with D possibly matching TRBD2 (6 bases). Germline V gene sequence: CDR1 MDHEN, CDR2 SYDVKM. V lost 6 bases, J lost 15 bases, and 18 bases lay in between. The CDR3 totals 12 residues. CDR3 bases: TGTGCCAGCAGACTACTAACTAGCTCGCTGTTCTTC. As protein: CASRLLTSSLFF.

The chain employs TRBV6-5 and TRBJ1-1; no firm D call. Per germline, CDR1 MNHEY and CDR2 SVGAGI. This CDR3 has 13 amino acids. V was trimmed by 8 bases and J by 5 bases, leaving 15 bases between them. The CDR3 DNA follows: TGTGCCAGCCGCTATGTTCGGGGAACTGAAGCTTTCTTT. This translates into CASRYVRGTEAFF.

The table lists this clone with a few counts. The rearrangement joins TRBV5-6 to TRBJ2-7; 10 nucleotides agree with TRBD1. Germline lookup yields CDR1 SGHDT and CDR2 YYEEEE. CDR3 size: 15 residues. Unmatched junction bases numbered 10, after V lost 4 bases and J lost 6 bases. The CDR3 bases are TGTGCCAGCAGCCCTACCGACAGGGGGCATCTCGAGCAGTACGTC. Translation gives CASSPTDRGHLEQYV.

The rearrangement uses TRBV7-9 and TRBJ1-2; D not resolved. This CDR3 region has 14 residues. V shed 7 bases and J shed 4 bases, with 16 bases lying between them. The germline CDR1 and CDR2 sequences are SEHNR and FQNEAQ (reference sequence). CDR3 DNA sequence: TGTGCCAGCACTTTCGGCTGGGCAGCCTATGGCTACACCTTC. Its protein is CASTFGWAAYGYTF. Full variable domain (rest looked up from reference TRBV7-9 and TRBJ1-2): DTGVSQNPRHKITKRGQNVTFRCDPISEHNRLYWYRQTLGQGPEFLTYFQNEAQLEKSRLLSDRFSAERPKGSFSTLEIQRTEQGDSAMYLCASTFGWAAYGYTFGSGTRLTVV.